This is a list of T cell receptor beta chains from one sample in a study of T cell changes during pregnancy in multiple sclerosis. The table came from immunoSEQ multiplex PCR; TCRdb's copy has only in-frame clones and leaves some out. This table holds about 100,000 clones, more than 80% found once. The sequences come from peripheral blood, collected in the second trimester of pregnancy. Source of these receptors: a female donor with multiple sclerosis, enrolled in a pregnancy study. The CDR3 runs from the conserved cysteine through the conserved F or W. Each record gives: CDR3 DNA, CDR3 protein, clone size, V gene, D gene, J gene. D genes are given only for firm matches. The size field is filled for only some rows; it gives once, few, many or a size class.

CDR3 DNA: TGTGCCAGTAGGGCTAGCGGGCCCCAAATGGTGGAGCAGTTCTTC; CDR3 protein: CASRASGPQMVEQFF; clone size: -; V gene: TRBV19; D gene: TRBD2; J gene: TRBJ2-1
CDR3 DNA: TGTGCCAGCAGCGTAGGGGCGACAGGGGGACAGCCCCAGCATTTT; CDR3 protein: CASSVGATGGQPQHF; clone size: few; V gene: TRBV9; D gene: TRBD1; J gene: TRBJ1-5
CDR3 DNA: TGTGCCAGCAGCTCCAGGGGGATGGCTGAAGCTTTCTTT; CDR3 protein: CASSSRGMAEAFF; clone size: -; V gene: TRBV7-2; D gene: TRBD1; J gene: TRBJ1-1
CDR3 DNA: TGTGCCAGCACCCCAAGAGGGACCCAGTACTTC; CDR3 protein: CASTPRGTQYF; clone size: -; V gene: TRBV5-6; D gene: -; J gene: TRBJ2-5
CDR3 DNA: TGCAGCGTTGTGGGACAGGGCACAGATACGCAGTATTTT; CDR3 protein: CSVVGQGTDTQYF; clone size: once; V gene: TRBV29-1; D gene: TRBD1; J gene: TRBJ2-3
CDR3 DNA: TGTGCCAGCAGTGATCCCGGCCGCGTACGGGAGAATGAGCAGTTCTTC; CDR3 protein: CASSDPGRVRENEQFF; clone size: -; V gene: TRBV2; D gene: -; J gene: TRBJ2-1
CDR3 DNA: TGTGCCAGCAGCTTAGGGACTAGCGGAGTGGGGACCGGGGAGCTGTTTTTT; CDR3 protein: CASSLGTSGVGTGELFF; clone size: -; V gene: TRBV11-3; D gene: TRBD2; J gene: TRBJ2-2
CDR3 DNA: TGTGCCAGCAGTGGGGCCAGGGGAAACATTCAGTACTTC; CDR3 protein: CASSGARGNIQYF; clone size: once; V gene: TRBV2; D gene: -; J gene: TRBJ2-4
CDR3 DNA: TGTGCCAGCAGTTACGGAGGTGAGCAGTACTTC; CDR3 protein: CASSYGGEQYF; clone size: -; V gene: TRBV6-6; D gene: -; J gene: TRBJ2-7
CDR3 DNA: TGTGCCAGCATCGGACCGACTAGCGGATACAATGAGCAGTTCTTC; CDR3 protein: CASIGPTSGYNEQFF; clone size: -; V gene: TRBV6-1; D gene: TRBD2; J gene: TRBJ2-1
CDR3 DNA: TGTGCCAGCAGCCCCGGGGGGCCTAACTATGGCTACACCTTC; CDR3 protein: CASSPGGPNYGYTF; clone size: -; V gene: TRBV9; D gene: -; J gene: TRBJ1-2
CDR3 DNA: TGTGCCTGGAGTTTCGGGGGGGGATCCTACGAGCAGTACTTC; CDR3 protein: CAWSFGGGSYEQYF; clone size: -; V gene: TRBV30; D gene: TRBD2; J gene: TRBJ2-7
CDR3 DNA: TGTGCCAGCAGTTACACCTCGACAGGGCACAATGAGCAGTTCTTC; CDR3 protein: CASSYTSTGHNEQFF; clone size: -; V gene: TRBV6-6; D gene: TRBD1; J gene: TRBJ2-1
CDR3 DNA: TGTGCCAGCAGCTTACCCACGGGCAGGGATTATAGCAATCAGCCCCAGCATTTT; CDR3 protein: CASSLPTGRDYSNQPQHF; clone size: -; V gene: TRBV11-3; D gene: -; J gene: TRBJ1-5
CDR3 DNA: TGCGCCAGCAGCTTGGCGTACGGGGGGGCCAGAGATACGCAGTATTTT; CDR3 protein: CASSLAYGGARDTQYF; clone size: -; V gene: TRBV5-1; D gene: TRBD2; J gene: TRBJ2-3
CDR3 DNA: TGTGCCAGCAGAGGACAGAGAGGCAATCAGCCCCAGCATTTT; CDR3 protein: CASRGQRGNQPQHF; clone size: few; V gene: TRBV2; D gene: -; J gene: TRBJ1-5
CDR3 DNA: TGTGCCTGGAAAGGGACAGGGTACCCCGGGGAGCTGTTTTTT; CDR3 protein: CAWKGTGYPGELFF; clone size: -; V gene: TRBV30; D gene: TRBD1; J gene: TRBJ2-2
CDR3 DNA: TGTGCCAGTAGTATTGGTTCGGGAAACACTGAAGCTTTCTTT; CDR3 protein: CASSIGSGNTEAFF; clone size: -; V gene: TRBV19; D gene: -; J gene: TRBJ1-1
CDR3 DNA: TGTGCCAGCAGCTTACCGGGACTAGCGGGAGTAAAGTTCTTC; CDR3 protein: CASSLPGLAGVKFF; clone size: -; V gene: TRBV5-4; D gene: TRBD2; J gene: TRBJ2-1
CDR3 DNA: TGTGCCAGCAGCTTAAGTCAGAACTATGGCTACACCTTC; CDR3 protein: CASSLSQNYGYTF; clone size: -; V gene: TRBV7-9; D gene: -; J gene: TRBJ1-2
CDR3 DNA: TGTGCCAGCAGTTGGGGGGATAGCAATCAGCCCCAGCATTTT; CDR3 protein: CASSWGDSNQPQHF; clone size: -; V gene: TRBV27; D gene: -; J gene: TRBJ1-5
CDR3 DNA: TGTGCCAGCAGGGGCGGGGGCAATGAGCAGTTCTTC; CDR3 protein: CASRGGGNEQFF; clone size: -; V gene: TRBV2; D gene: TRBD2; J gene: TRBJ2-1
CDR3 DNA: TGTGCCAGCAGCGACAGGGTAACCCTCCACTTT; CDR3 protein: CASSDRVTLHF; clone size: few; V gene: TRBV2; D gene: TRBD1; J gene: TRBJ1-6
CDR3 DNA: TGTGCCAGCAGCCCAAGGGACAACGCCCTCTCTGGAAACACCATATATTTT; CDR3 protein: CASSPRDNALSGNTIYF; clone size: -; V gene: TRBV7-9; D gene: -; J gene: TRBJ1-3
CDR3 DNA: TGTGCCTGGAGTGTAGGGGCAGCCGGCCCCGGGGAGCTGTTTTTT; CDR3 protein: CAWSVGAAGPGELFF; clone size: -; V gene: TRBV30; D gene: -; J gene: TRBJ2-2
CDR3 DNA: TGCGCCAGCAGGACTAGCGGGACGTCCTACAATGAGCAGTTCTTC; CDR3 protein: CASRTSGTSYNEQFF; clone size: -; V gene: TRBV5-1; D gene: TRBD2; J gene: TRBJ2-1
CDR3 DNA: TGTGCCAGCAAGCGAAGCGGGACGGGGGAGCTGTTTTTT; CDR3 protein: CASKRSGTGELFF; clone size: -; V gene: TRBV9; D gene: TRBD2; J gene: TRBJ2-2
CDR3 DNA: TGTGCCAGCAGCTTTGGGACAGGGGGTGATGAGCAGTTCTTC; CDR3 protein: CASSFGTGGDEQFF; clone size: -; V gene: TRBV7-9; D gene: TRBD1; J gene: TRBJ2-1
CDR3 DNA: TGTGCCAGTAGTATCGGAGGGGCAGCCTACCAAGAGACCCAGTACTTC; CDR3 protein: CASSIGGAAYQETQYF; clone size: -; V gene: TRBV19; D gene: -; J gene: TRBJ2-5
CDR3 DNA: TGTGCCTGGAGTGTACTATCAACACAAGTAAATTCACCCCTCCACTTT; CDR3 protein: CAWSVLSTQVNSPLHF; clone size: -; V gene: TRBV30; D gene: -; J gene: TRBJ1-6
CDR3 DNA: TGTGCCAGCAGCGCCGTTAGCGGGAGGGGGAATGAGCAGTTCTTC; CDR3 protein: CASSAVSGRGNEQFF; clone size: -; V gene: TRBV9; D gene: TRBD2; J gene: TRBJ2-1
CDR3 DNA: TGTGCCAGCAGCTTAAAGGGAGTTAGGACTGAAGCTTTCTTT; CDR3 protein: CASSLKGVRTEAFF; clone size: -; V gene: TRBV7-8; D gene: -; J gene: TRBJ1-1
CDR3 DNA: TGTGCCAGCAGCTCGGGGGGCGCGAGCTCCTACGAGCAGTACTTC; CDR3 protein: CASSSGGASSYEQYF; clone size: -; V gene: TRBV7-9; D gene: -; J gene: TRBJ2-7
CDR3 DNA: TGTGCCAGCAGCCGGAGGACAGCTCTATCCAGCTATGGCTACACCTTC; CDR3 protein: CASSRRTALSSYGYTF; clone size: -; V gene: TRBV28; D gene: -; J gene: TRBJ1-2
CDR3 DNA: TGCGCCAGCAGCCTTCGACAGGGGAACACTGAAGCTTTCTTT; CDR3 protein: CASSLRQGNTEAFF; clone size: -; V gene: TRBV4-1; D gene: TRBD1; J gene: TRBJ1-1
CDR3 DNA: TGTGCCAGCAGCGGGCTCGACAGGGGCCCCTATGGCTACACCTTC; CDR3 protein: CASSGLDRGPYGYTF; clone size: -; V gene: TRBV5-6; D gene: TRBD1; J gene: TRBJ1-2
CDR3 DNA: TGTGCCTGGACTAGCGGGGGGGCCTCATACAATGAGCAGTTCTTC; CDR3 protein: CAWTSGGASYNEQFF; clone size: -; V gene: TRBV30; D gene: TRBD2; J gene: TRBJ2-1
CDR3 DNA: TGTGCCAGCAGCTTAAGGACCCCAGGGATGAGCACTGAAGCTTTCTTT; CDR3 protein: CASSLRTPGMSTEAFF; clone size: -; V gene: TRBV7-6; D gene: -; J gene: TRBJ1-1
CDR3 DNA: TGTGCCAGCAGCTTGGGACTAGCGGGAGTTGATGAGCAGTTCTTC; CDR3 protein: CASSLGLAGVDEQFF; clone size: -; V gene: TRBV7-3; D gene: TRBD2; J gene: TRBJ2-1
CDR3 DNA: TGCGCCAGCAGCTTGGGCGGGAGGGCAAACGAGCAGTACTTC; CDR3 protein: CASSLGGRANEQYF; clone size: -; V gene: TRBV5-1; D gene: TRBD2; J gene: TRBJ2-7
CDR3 DNA: TGTGCCAGCAGTTTATCTAGCGGGAGAAGAAATGAGCAGTTCTTC; CDR3 protein: CASSLSSGRRNEQFF; clone size: -; V gene: TRBV27; D gene: TRBD2; J gene: TRBJ2-1
CDR3 DNA: TGCGCCAGCAGCCAAGCGGACAATGAGCAGTTCTTC; CDR3 protein: CASSQADNEQFF; clone size: -; V gene: TRBV5-1; D gene: -; J gene: TRBJ2-1
CDR3 DNA: TGTGCCAGCAGCCCGCGGACTGTTACCTACGAGCAGTACTTC; CDR3 protein: CASSPRTVTYEQYF; clone size: -; V gene: TRBV7-9; D gene: -; J gene: TRBJ2-7
CDR3 DNA: TGCGCCAGCAGCTTGCAAGGGACAGGGGACAACGAAAAACTGTTTTTT; CDR3 protein: CASSLQGTGDNEKLFF; clone size: -; V gene: TRBV5-1; D gene: TRBD1; J gene: TRBJ1-4
CDR3 DNA: TGCGCCAGCAGTGAAGGGACAGGGGCCGGCGAGCAGTACTTC; CDR3 protein: CASSEGTGAGEQYF; clone size: -; V gene: TRBV10-2; D gene: TRBD1; J gene: TRBJ2-7
CDR3 DNA: TGTGCCAGCATTGGGATGCAGGGGGACACTGAAGCTTTCTTT; CDR3 protein: CASIGMQGDTEAFF; clone size: few; V gene: TRBV25-1; D gene: TRBD1; J gene: TRBJ1-1
CDR3 DNA: TGTGCCAGCAGGCCGTACTCGAGGGACAGGAACACTGAAGCTTTCTTT; CDR3 protein: CASRPYSRDRNTEAFF; clone size: -; V gene: TRBV7-9; D gene: TRBD1; J gene: TRBJ1-1
CDR3 DNA: TGTGCCAGCAGTGAAGTGCAGGATCTGTCGCAGTATTTT; CDR3 protein: CASSEVQDLSQYF; clone size: -; V gene: TRBV2; D gene: -; J gene: TRBJ2-3
CDR3 DNA: TGTGCCAGCAGCGTAGATGGACGGGAGAGGGGACCCCTCCACTTT; CDR3 protein: CASSVDGRERGPLHF; clone size: once; V gene: TRBV9; D gene: -; J gene: TRBJ1-6
CDR3 DNA: TGCGCCAGCAGCTTGGATCCCGGGGGCCAAGAGACCCAGTACTTC; CDR3 protein: CASSLDPGGQETQYF; clone size: -; V gene: TRBV5-1; D gene: -; J gene: TRBJ2-5
CDR3 DNA: TGTGCCAGCTCCGGGGAGACAGGGGTTTATAGCAATCAGCCCCAGCATTTT; CDR3 protein: CASSGETGVYSNQPQHF; clone size: -; V gene: TRBV18; D gene: TRBD1; J gene: TRBJ1-5
CDR3 DNA: TGTGCCAGCAGTACCCGACTAGCGGGGGGTTTAGCCAAAAACATTCAGTACTTC; CDR3 protein: CASSTRLAGGLAKNIQYF; clone size: once; V gene: TRBV27; D gene: TRBD2; J gene: TRBJ2-4
CDR3 DNA: TGTGCCAGTAGCCTCGCACAGGGATCGGGTGGCTACACCTTC; CDR3 protein: CASSLAQGSGGYTF; clone size: -; V gene: TRBV19; D gene: -; J gene: TRBJ1-2
CDR3 DNA: TGTGCCAGCAGTTTCAAGCTCCCCTCTCCTTACAATGAGCAGTTCTTC; CDR3 protein: CASSFKLPSPYNEQFF; clone size: -; V gene: TRBV27; D gene: -; J gene: TRBJ2-1
CDR3 DNA: TGTGCCAGCTCACCACTGAAACTAGCGAGTATAGGGGAGACCCAGTACTTC; CDR3 protein: CASSPLKLASIGETQYF; clone size: -; V gene: TRBV18; D gene: TRBD2; J gene: TRBJ2-5
CDR3 DNA: TGTGCCAGCAGCCCGTACGGGCGGGGCAACACCGGGGAGCTGTTTTTT; CDR3 protein: CASSPYGRGNTGELFF; clone size: -; V gene: TRBV5-5; D gene: -; J gene: TRBJ2-2